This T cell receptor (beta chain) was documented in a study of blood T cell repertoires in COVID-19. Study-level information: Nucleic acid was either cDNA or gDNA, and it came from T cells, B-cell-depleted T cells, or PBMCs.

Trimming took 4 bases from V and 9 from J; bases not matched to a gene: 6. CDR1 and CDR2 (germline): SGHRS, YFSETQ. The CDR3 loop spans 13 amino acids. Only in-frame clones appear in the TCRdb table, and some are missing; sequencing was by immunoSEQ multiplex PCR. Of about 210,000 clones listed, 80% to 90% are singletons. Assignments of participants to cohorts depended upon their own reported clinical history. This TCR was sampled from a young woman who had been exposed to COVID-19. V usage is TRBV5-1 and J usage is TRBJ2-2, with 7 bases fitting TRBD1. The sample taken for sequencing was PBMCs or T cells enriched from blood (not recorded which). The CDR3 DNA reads TGCGCCAGCAGCAAGTTACAGGGGCGGGAGCTGTTTTTT. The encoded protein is CASSKLQGRELFF. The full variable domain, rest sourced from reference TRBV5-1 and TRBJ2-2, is KAGVTQTPRYLIKTRGQQVTLSCSPISGHRSVSWYQQTPGQGLQFLFEYFSETQRNKGNFPGRFSGRQFSNSRSEMNVSTLELGDSALYLCASSKLQGRELFFGEGSRLTVL.